A selection of T cell receptor beta chains follows, all from one sample in a study of T cells in narcolepsy. The repertoire was sequenced with immunoSEQ multiplex PCR; TCRdb's copy has only in-frame clones and lacks some. The sample records some 25,000 clones, about 60% being singletons. The specimen was memory (CD45RA-) CD4+ T cells from blood. The receptor set was obtained from a human donor in good health. The CDR3 runs from the conserved cysteine through the conserved F or W. The D gene is left open where the match is weak. Size is omitted from some rows. Given values are once, few, many or a class for expanded clones.

V gene: TRBV6-5
D gene: -
J gene: TRBJ1-4
clone size: -
CDR3 DNA: TGTGCCAGCAGTTACGACTTAACTAATGAAAAACTGTTTTTT
CDR3 protein: CASSYDLTNEKLFF

V gene: TRBV7-3
D gene: -
J gene: TRBJ1-6
clone size: -
CDR3 DNA: TGTGCCAGCAGTAAGGGAAATTCACCCCTCCACTTT
CDR3 protein: CASSKGNSPLHF

V gene: TRBV28
D gene: -
J gene: TRBJ2-4
clone size: -
CDR3 DNA: TGTGCCAGCAGGGATGTCCGGCGGATTCAGTACTTC
CDR3 protein: CASRDVRRIQYF

V gene: TRBV7-8
D gene: -
J gene: TRBJ2-2
clone size: few
CDR3 DNA: TGTGCCAGCCAGACTACAAACACCGGGGAGCTGTTTTTT
CDR3 protein: CASQTTNTGELFF

V gene: TRBV6-6
D gene: -
J gene: TRBJ2-1
clone size: -
CDR3 DNA: TGTGCCAGCAGTTCGGGGGACTGGGGTCGGTACGAGCAGTTCTTC
CDR3 protein: CASSSGDWGRYEQFF

V gene: TRBV30
D gene: -
J gene: TRBJ1-1
clone size: -
CDR3 DNA: TGTGCCTGGAGTGTCCCTGCTGGGCGAGCTTTCTTT
CDR3 protein: CAWSVPAGRAFF

V gene: TRBV28
D gene: -
J gene: TRBJ1-6
clone size: few
CDR3 DNA: TGTGCCAGCAGTTTACACAGCTCAAATAATTCACCCCTCCACTTT
CDR3 protein: CASSLHSSNNSPLHF

V gene: TRBV7-6
D gene: -
J gene: TRBJ2-2
clone size: -
CDR3 DNA: TGTGCCAGCAGCTTAGCGGGGCTCACCGGGGAGCTGTTTTTT
CDR3 protein: CASSLAGLTGELFF

V gene: TRBV2
D gene: -
J gene: TRBJ2-1
clone size: -
CDR3 DNA: TGTGCCAGCAACGGGGACTCGTACAATGAGCAGTTCTTC
CDR3 protein: CASNGDSYNEQFF

V gene: TRBV30
D gene: -
J gene: TRBJ1-6
clone size: -
CDR3 DNA: TGTGCCTGCAGTGTACTGGGAGGGCCCGTAGGTTCACCCCTCCACTTT
CDR3 protein: CACSVLGGPVGSPLHF

V gene: TRBV30
D gene: -
J gene: TRBJ1-1
clone size: -
CDR3 DNA: TGTGCCTGGAGTGTGGGAGGGAGCGGGGAAGCTTTCTTT
CDR3 protein: CAWSVGGSGEAFF

V gene: TRBV19
D gene: -
J gene: TRBJ2-3
clone size: once
CDR3 DNA: TGTGCCAGTAGCCTTGGTCAGGCAGATACGCAGTATTTT
CDR3 protein: CASSLGQADTQYF

V gene: TRBV4-1
D gene: -
J gene: TRBJ2-5
clone size: -
CDR3 DNA: TGCGCCAGCAGCCAAGATAGGCAGGGAGGTATTGAGACCCAGTACTTC
CDR3 protein: CASSQDRQGGIETQYF

V gene: TRBV11-2
D gene: -
J gene: TRBJ1-2
clone size: -
CDR3 DNA: TGTGCCAGCAGCTTCTCCTTGGACAGCTATGGCTACACCTTC
CDR3 protein: CASSFSLDSYGYTF

V gene: TRBV5-1
D gene: -
J gene: TRBJ1-1
clone size: once
CDR3 DNA: TGCGCCAGCAGCCCCCTGACAGCCATGAACACTGAAGCTTTCTTT
CDR3 protein: CASSPLTAMNTEAFF

V gene: TRBV15
D gene: TRBD1
J gene: TRBJ1-2
clone size: -
CDR3 DNA: TGTGCCACCAGCGTTGGGACAGGGGGAAACTATGGCTACACCTTC
CDR3 protein: CATSVGTGGNYGYTF

V gene: TRBV30
D gene: TRBD1
J gene: TRBJ2-7
clone size: -
CDR3 DNA: TGTGCCTGGAGTTGGGGACAGGGGACCTACGAGCAGTACTTC
CDR3 protein: CAWSWGQGTYEQYF

V gene: TRBV6-1
D gene: TRBD2
J gene: TRBJ2-5
clone size: -
CDR3 DNA: TGTGCCAGCAGCGATCTAGCGGGAGGCGCGGCCCAGTACTTC
CDR3 protein: CASSDLAGGAAQYF

V gene: TRBV4-2
D gene: -
J gene: TRBJ2-5
clone size: once
CDR3 DNA: TGTGCCAGCAGCCAAGGAGGGCTGGCGGGGGAGACCCAGTACTTC
CDR3 protein: CASSQGGLAGETQYF

V gene: TRBV30
D gene: TRBD1
J gene: TRBJ2-2
clone size: -
CDR3 DNA: TGTGCCTGGAGCCGGGACAGGGTTTATACCGGGGAGCTGTTTTTT
CDR3 protein: CAWSRDRVYTGELFF

V gene: TRBV9
D gene: TRBD1
J gene: TRBJ1-1
clone size: -
CDR3 DNA: TGTGCCAGCAGCGTACAGGGGGGCGGGACTGAAGCTTTCTTT
CDR3 protein: CASSVQGGGTEAFF

V gene: TRBV5-6
D gene: -
J gene: TRBJ2-1
clone size: -
CDR3 DNA: TGTGCCAGCAGCTTCCGGACAGTGCAAATGAATGAGCAGTTCTTC
CDR3 protein: CASSFRTVQMNEQFF

V gene: TRBV28
D gene: -
J gene: TRBJ1-4
clone size: -
CDR3 DNA: TGTGCCAGCAGACGAAAGGACCGAGGGAATGAAAAACTGTTTTTT
CDR3 protein: CASRRKDRGNEKLFF

V gene: TRBV27
D gene: -
J gene: TRBJ2-7
clone size: few
CDR3 DNA: TGTGCCAGCAGTTCCCCCAATTCCTACGAGCAGTACTTC
CDR3 protein: CASSSPNSYEQYF

V gene: TRBV6-6
D gene: TRBD1
J gene: TRBJ2-3
clone size: -
CDR3 DNA: TGTGCCAGCAGTCCCACAGGGGGAAGCACAGATACGCAGTATTTT
CDR3 protein: CASSPTGGSTDTQYF